The 29 T cell receptor beta chains below were found in one sample sequenced in a study of CD8+CD57+ T cells in acquired aplastic anemia. The authors sequenced patients whose flow cytometry had shown CD8+CD57+ cell expansion. Genomic DNA was employed as the template in profiling TCR beta VDJ and CDR3. MiXCR was run by TCRdb on the reads, yielding one entry per CDR3 protein. The repertoire holds 450,000 to 550,000 distinct CDR3 sequences, approximately 32% seen once, with about 0.8% in the top ten. Sequenced input: sorted CD4+, CD8+, or CD8+CD57+ T cells (not recorded which) from PBMCs. Every receptor here comes from a human donor with aplastic anemia.

The chain joins TRBV20-1 to TRBJ2-1, with 8 bases fitting TRBD2. Germline-derived CDR1 and CDR2 are DFQATT and SNEGSKA (reference sequence). The ends lost 2 bases at V and 1 base at J; junction bases unmatched: 4. The CDR3 loop spans 15 amino acids. CDR3 protein: CSARKAGESYNEQFF. DNA of the CDR3: TGCAGTGCTAGAAAAGCGGGAGAGTCCTACAATGAGCAGTTCTTC.

This clonotype was counted only a few times. This may be a read error, as it is one base from a much larger clone. The CDR3 nucleotides read TGTGCCATCAGTAAGCTAGCGGGAGGGCTAGGTGAGCAGTTCTTC. Residues: CAISKLAGGLGEQFF. This chain uses TRBV10-3 with TRBJ2-1, with TRBD2 identical over 12 bases. CDR3 length: 15 amino acids. V shed 5 bases and J 9 bases; nucleotides not matched to a gene: 8. Germline CDR1 and CDR2: ENHRY and SYGVKD.

As for this clonotype: One end of the junction fails to match germline, which may point to a read error. The gene calls are TRBV2 and TRBJ2-3; 8 nucleotides align to TRBD2. The CDR3 consists of 18 residues. CDR1 and CDR2 from the germline V gene are SNHLY and FYNNEI. The CDR3 loop reads CASSEAVSTGGPSDMQYF. CDR3 in DNA: TGTGCCAGCAGTGAAGCGGTCTCAACGGGGGGGCCTTCAGATATGCAGTATTTT.

This clonotype was counted many times. V and J are TRBV19 and TRBJ1-1, with 7 bases identical to TRBD1. Germline CDR1 is LNHDA and CDR2 is SQIVND (reference sequence). The junction had 9 bases not matched to a gene; V was cut back by 4 bases and J by 1 base. CDR3 length equals 16 residues. The CDR3 loop reads CASSNRLTGKNTEAFF. The CDR3 DNA sequence: TGTGCCAGTAGTAACCGCCTGACAGGGAAGAACACTGAAGCTTTCTTT.

This clonotype turned up a few times. The chain couples TRBV10-1 to TRBJ1-2, with D tentatively TRBD1 (6 bases). The CDR3 covers 12 residues. CDR1 and CDR2 (germline): WNHNN, SYGVQD (reference sequence). Trimming took off 8 bases at V and 2 bases at J, with 9 bases between the two ends. The CDR3 region is CASPTGNYGYTF. CDR3 nucleotides: TGCGCCAGCCCGACAGGCAACTATGGCTACACCTTC.

This clonotype was picked up many times. The V call is TRBV20-1, the J call TRBJ2-3, with D unresolved. Per germline, CDR1 DFQATT and CDR2 SNEGSKA (reference sequence). V lost 6 bases to trimming and J lost 0 bases, with 13 bases between them. The CDR3 is made up of 14 amino acids. Here the CDR3 reads CSADPAESTDTQYF. In nucleotides, the CDR3 is TGCAGTGCGGACCCCGCTGAAAGCACAGATACGCAGTATTTT.

Only a few counts were recorded for this clonotype. The chain recombines TRBV11-1 with TRBJ2-3, with TRBD2 matching 8 bases. Germline assignment: CDR1 SGHAT and CDR2 FQDESV (reference sequence). The junction had 5 bases not matched to a gene; V was cut back by 1 base and J by 2 bases. The CDR3 length is 16 residues. The CDR3 nucleotides are TGTGCCAGCAGCTTAGAGGGCGGGAGGCCCACAGATACGCAGTATTTT. Amino acids: CASSLEGGRPTDTQYF.

This clonotype was recorded once. The chain is built from TRBV24-1 and TRBJ1-5; weak D call: TRBD1 (6 bases). Trimming removed 4 bases at V and 3 bases at J, with 12 bases between. Germline loops: CDR1 KGHDR, CDR2 SFDVKD. The length of the CDR3 is 15 residues. CDR3 loop: CATSDRGPSNQPQHF. The CDR3 bases are TGTGCCACCAGTGACAGGGGTCCTTCCAATCAGCCCCAGCATTTT.

This clonotype was detected many times. This chain connects TRBV19 to TRBJ1-1; perhaps TRBD1 as D (5 bases). Trimming removed 7 bases at V and 4 bases at J, with 13 bases between. Germline values: CDR1 LNHDA, CDR2 SQIVND (reference sequence). CDR3 length: 13 residues. The CDR3 DNA reads TGTGCCAGTACCCGCGGGCAGGGCACTGAAGCTTTCTTT. Residues: CASTRGQGTEAFF.

The sample holds many counts of this clonotype. The chain has TRBV10-3 and TRBJ2-1; 10 bases match TRBD2. The CDR3 runs 16 residues. Trimming removed 5 bases from V and 0 bases from J; junction bases left unmatched: 4. CDR1 is ENHRY and CDR2 is SYGVKD in the germline V gene. CDR3: CAISSSGGSSYNEQFF. In nucleotides, the CDR3 is TGTGCCATCAGTAGTAGCGGGGGGAGCTCCTACAATGAGCAGTTCTTC.

The V gene is TRBV6-1, the J gene TRBJ2-6; no firm D call. The CDR3 totals 16 residues. Germline CDR1 is MNHNS and CDR2 is SASEGT. The germline V and J ends were trimmed by 2 bases and 3 bases, with 11 bases remaining between them. The CDR3 DNA follows: TGTGCCAGCAGTGAATACTGGTCTCTTGGGGCCAACGTCCTGACTTTC. Translation: CASSEYWSLGANVLTF.

This chain joins TRBV10-1 and TRBJ2-1; D is ambiguous. The V and J ends lost 3 bases and 8 bases respectively, with 8 bases between them. Germline CDR1 is WNHNN and CDR2 is SYGVQD (reference sequence). This CDR3 contains 12 residues. DNA for the CDR3: TGCGCCAGCAGTGACCGTGGAGATGAGCAGTTCTTC. Amino acid sequence: CASSDRGDEQFF.

The genes are TRBV6-1 and TRBJ1-1; D unresolved. Trimming took 8 bases from V and 7 from J, leaving 23 bases between them. CDR1 MNHNS and CDR2 SASEGT come from the germline V gene. The CDR3 consists of 15 residues. The DNA of the CDR3 is TGTGCCAGCTTCCTCTCGGGCCTTTCCCTGGGTGAAGCTTTCTTT. It translates to CASFLSGLSLGEAFF.

This chain uses TRBV7-6 with TRBJ2-7; D tentatively reads TRBD1 or TRBD2 (5 bases each). Germline V gene sequence: CDR1 SGHVS, CDR2 FNYEAQ. V gave up 6 bases and J gave up 1 base, with 22 bases separating them. This CDR3 has 17 amino acids. The CDR3 nucleotides read TGTGCCAGCAGTCAACAACCGGGACCCCTCTTGTCCTACGAGCAGTACTTC. Its translation is CASSQQPGPLLSYEQYF.

This clonotype came up many times. The chain joins TRBV2 to TRBJ2-1; D is perhaps TRBD1 (5 bases). Germline V CDR1 and CDR2: SNHLY, FYNNEI. The CDR3 is 14 residues long. The germline V and J ends were trimmed by 1 base and 6 bases, with 10 bases remaining between them. The CDR3 sequence: CASSEGFQGNEQFF. DNA for the CDR3: TGTGCCAGCAGTGAAGGTTTTCAGGGCAATGAGCAGTTCTTC.

In its sample, this clonotype was seen a few times. For the CDR3, the DNA is TGCAGCGTTGTGTCAGGGGAGACCCAGTACTTC. Its translation: CSVVSGETQYF. This chain uses TRBV29-1 with TRBJ2-5, with D perhaps matching TRBD1 (5 bases). CDR1 is SQVTM, CDR2 ANQGSEA, per germline. This CDR3 comprises 11 residues. V dropped 4 bases and J dropped 5 bases, with 8 bases sitting between them.

This clonotype was seen just once. A much larger clone sits a single nucleotide away, making a read error possible. The V gene is TRBV2, the J gene TRBJ1-1; D is unclear. This CDR3 has 13 residues. The V gene's germline CDR1 is SNHLY and CDR2 FYNNEI. Trimming removed 4 bases from V and 7 bases from J, with 13 bases in between. DNA for the CDR3: TGTGCCAGCAGTGGACGGGGAGAGAGTGAAGCTTTCTTT. This sequence encodes CASSGRGESEAFF.

The chain carries TRBV7-2 and TRBJ2-6; no clear D. Germline values: CDR1 SGHTA, CDR2 FQGNSA. There are 14 residues in the CDR3. V shed 5 bases and J shed 1 base, with 6 bases lying between them. CDR3 protein: CASSTESGANVLTF. The CDR3 DNA reads TGTGCCAGCAGCACGGAATCTGGGGCCAACGTCCTGACTTTC.

This chain links TRBV12-3 or TRBV12-4 with TRBJ2-5; TRBD2 might be the D (5 bases). This CDR3 has 14 residues. Between the trimmed V and J ends, which lost 6 bases and 5 bases, there was a span of 16 bases. This chain's CDR3 is CASSSRAGGETQYF. CDR3 nucleotides: TGTGCCAGCAGCTCGAGGGCGGGCGGGGAGACCCAGTACTTC.

This clonotype turned up a few times. V is TRBV29-1 and J is TRBJ1-2, with TRBD1 matching 8 bases. J was trimmed by 6 bases and V by 5 bases; bases with no gene match: 11. The length of the CDR3 is 14 residues. Germline CDR1 is SQVTM and CDR2 is ANQGSEA. The DNA of the CDR3 is TGCAGCGTTCTTCAGACAGGGGCCGATGATGGCTACACCTTC. It translates to CSVLQTGADDGYTF. Full variable domain (missing parts from reference TRBV29-1 and TRBJ1-2): SAVISQKPSRDICQRGTSLTIQCQVDSQVTMMFWYRQQPGQSLTLIATANQGSEATYESGFVIDKFPISRPNLTFSTLTVSNMSPEDSSIYLCSVLQTGADDGYTFGSGTRLTVV.

This clonotype showed up just a few times. The rearrangement uses TRBV20-1 and TRBJ2-3; D is undetermined. Germline CDR1 DFQATT, CDR2 SNEGSKA (reference sequence). There are 15 residues in the CDR3. Trimming shortened V by 1 base and J by 0 bases, and 11 bases separated the two germline ends. CDR3 loop: CSARVSATSTDTQYF. CDR3 nucleotide sequence: TGCAGTGCTAGAGTTTCGGCAACTAGCACAGATACGCAGTATTTT.

The genes are TRBV11-2 and TRBJ2-1; 7 positions match TRBD2. The V segment lost 4 bases and the J segment 0 bases; nucleotides outside the gene matches: 3. This CDR3 contains 15 residues. The germline V gene encodes CDR1 SGHAT and CDR2 FQNNGV. The CDR3 sequence: CASSSLAHSYNEQFF. The CDR3 coding sequence is TGTGCCAGCAGCTCACTAGCGCACTCCTACAATGAGCAGTTCTTC.

Worth noting for this clonotype: Its ends do not fully match the called genes, so a read error is possible. The CDR3 coding sequence is TGCGCCACCAGGGGACGGATCGATCAGCCCCAGCATTTT. Encoded protein: CATRGRIDQPQHF. The rearrangement uses TRBV15 and TRBJ1-5; tentative D call: TRBD1 (6 bases). From germline, CDR1 is LNHNV and CDR2 YYDKDF (reference sequence). The CDR3 contains 13 residues.

The chain is built from TRBV19 and TRBJ1-1; maybe TRBD1 (6 bases). From germline, CDR1 is LNHDA and CDR2 SQIVND (reference sequence). V was clipped by 6 bases and J by 1 base, with 18 bases between them. The CDR3 is made up of 16 amino acids. The DNA for the CDR3 is TGTGCCAGTAGAACCCTCCGGGGGGCTGGGAACACTGAAGCTTTCTTT. Translation: CASRTLRGAGNTEAFF.

In this sample, this clonotype turned up a few times. The rearrangement joins TRBV7-6 to TRBJ2-2, with unresolved D. Trimming removed 5 bases from V and 6 bases from J, with 16 bases in between. Germline assignment: CDR1 SGHVS and CDR2 FNYEAQ. The CDR3 length is 15 residues. The CDR3 loop reads CASSQVDAGAGELFF. The CDR3 nucleotides read TGTGCCAGCAGCCAAGTCGACGCCGGCGCCGGGGAGCTGTTTTTT. Full variable domain (outside the CDR3, taken from reference TRBV7-6 and TRBJ2-2): GAGVSQSPRYKVTKRGQDVALRCDPISGHVSLYWYRQALGQGPEFLTYFNYEAQQDKSGLPNDRFSAERPEGSISTLTIQRTEQRDSAMYRCASSQVDAGAGELFFGEGSRLTVL.

The V and J genes are TRBV11-1 and TRBJ1-3, with TRBD1 matching 8 bases. V lost 3 bases, J lost 0 bases, and 7 bases stayed unmatched. This CDR3 comprises 17 residues. Germline CDR1 reads SGHAT; CDR2 reads FQDESV (reference sequence). CDR3 amino acids: CASSLGTGPNSGNTIYF. The CDR3 DNA is TGTGCCAGCAGCTTGGGGACAGGACCAAACTCTGGAAACACCATATATTTT.

This clonotype was seen only a few times. The chain uses TRBV7-2 and TRBJ2-3; D ambiguous. V lost 0 bases and J 1 base, leaving 8 bases between the germline ends. This CDR3 has 15 amino acids. The germline gives CDR1 SGHTA, CDR2 FQGNSA. Written as DNA, the CDR3 is TGTGCCAGCAGCTTAGCGTTCCCGGGCACAGATACGCAGTATTTT. Translated: CASSLAFPGTDTQYF. The whole variable domain, remainder taken from reference TRBV7-2 and TRBJ2-3, is GAGVSQSPSNKVTEKGKDVELRCDPISGHTALYWYRQSLGQGLEFLIYFQGNSAPDKSGLPSDRFSAERTGGSVSTLTIQRTQQEDSAVYLCASSLAFPGTDTQYFGPGTRLTVL.

This clonotype came up many times. The V gene is TRBV24-1, the J gene TRBJ2-1, with TRBD2 identical over 12 bases. V lost 3 bases and J lost 8; bases outside the gene matches: 4. Germline V gives CDR1 KGHDR, CDR2 SFDVKD. The CDR3 consists of 15 residues. The DNA for the CDR3 is TGTGCCACCAGTGATCCTAGCGGGGGGGCTCATGAGCAGTTCTTC. This translates into CATSDPSGGAHEQFF.

This clonotype has just a few counts. DNA for the CDR3: TGTGCCAGCAGCTTAGTTCGCGGGGGGGGCTCTGGGGCCAACGTCCTGACTTTC. Amino acids: CASSLVRGGGSGANVLTF. The chain couples TRBV7-2 to TRBJ2-6, with 9 bases aligning to TRBD2. The CDR3 loop spans 18 amino acids. After removal of 1 base from V and 0 bases from J, the junction contained 4 bases not matched to a gene. CDR1 and CDR2 from the germline V gene are SGHTA and FQGNSA.